Detailed here is one T cell receptor (beta chain). The target antigen is unknown. The sample holds other DNA sequences that translate to the same CDR3. The data are from a study of shared clonotypes between healthy human individuals. Study context: A few men and a couple of women, aged 18 to 49, were donors. Donors had three CD4 naive, three CD4 memory, two CD8 naive and one CD8 memory plate apiece. Study results and limitations: On the whole, naive subsets had larger estimated richness than memory subsets had.

Germline V gene sequence: CDR1 SGDLS, CDR2 YYNGEE. CDR3 length: 14 amino acids. V was pared by 5 bases and J by 0 bases, with 2 bases of the junction left unmatched. Replicate PCRs run on sorted subsets employed about 220 ng DNA, 30,000 to 35,000 T cell genomes. This table comes from immunoSEQ multiplex PCR, and its TCRdb copy is limited to in-frame clones, with some not included. The sample carries around 620,000 clones, 85% to 95% recorded once. Naive CD8 cells lacked CD45RO, underwent positive selection for CCR7 and left out terminally differentiated effector memory CD45RA+ cells. The sequenced sample was naive CD8+ T cells sorted from blood. The sequence came from a woman under 40 in good health. The chain combines TRBV9 with TRBJ2-5, with 9 bases aligning to TRBD2. The CDR3 nucleotides read TGTGCCAGCAGTGCTAGCGGGAACCAAGAGACCCAGTACTTC. Translating gives CASSASGNQETQYF. The full variable domain, completed using reference TRBV9 and TRBJ2-5, is DSGVTQTPKHLITATGQRVTLRCSPRSGDLSVYWYQQSLDQGLQFLIQYYNGEERAKGNILERFSAQQFPDLHSELNLSSLELGDSALYFCASSASGNQETQYFGPGTRLLVL.